This TCR beta chain is from a study of blood T cell repertoires in COVID-19. Participant-reported clinical history was the basis for cohort assignment. Recovered status applied to Cohort 3 donors who had two consecutive negative PCRs. It also applied to those with clearance or with symptom resolution. The table came from immunoSEQ multiplex PCR; TCRdb's copy has only in-frame clones and leaves some out. The data contain roughly 350,000 clones, more than 85% of them seen just once; the ten biggest clones take up around 20%. The V gene end was trimmed by 4 bases and the J gene end by 2 bases; junction bases not matched to a gene: 11. Germline CDR1 and CDR2: MDHEN and SYDVKM. The CDR3 totals 17 residues.

The chain carries TRBV28 and TRBJ1-2; 9 bases are a match to TRBD1. Source material: PBMCs or T cells enriched from blood (not recorded which). This receptor was identified in a woman in her 30s who had recovered from COVID-19. The CDR3 DNA reads as TGTGCCAGCAGTTCCCCGGCCGGGACAGGGTCCAACTATGGCTACACCTTC. Amino acids: CASSSPAGTGSNYGYTF.